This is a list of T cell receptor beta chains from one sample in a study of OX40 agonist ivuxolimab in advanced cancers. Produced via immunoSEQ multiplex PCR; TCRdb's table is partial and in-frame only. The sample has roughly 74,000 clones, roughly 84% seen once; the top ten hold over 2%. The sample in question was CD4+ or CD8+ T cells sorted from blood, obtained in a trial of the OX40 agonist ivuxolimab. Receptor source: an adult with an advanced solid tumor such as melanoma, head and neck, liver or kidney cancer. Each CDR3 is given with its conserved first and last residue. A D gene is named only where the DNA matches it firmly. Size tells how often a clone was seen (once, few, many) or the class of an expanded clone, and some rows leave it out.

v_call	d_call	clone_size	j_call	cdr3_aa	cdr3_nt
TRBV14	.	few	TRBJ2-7	CASSQKLWGEQYF	TGTGCCAGCAGCCAAAAACTATGGGGCGAGCAGTACTTC
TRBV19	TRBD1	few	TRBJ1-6	CASSETGRGNSPLHF	TGTGCCAGTAGCGAGACAGGGCGGGGTAATTCACCCCTCCACTTT
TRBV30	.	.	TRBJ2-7	CAWSQKGGPYEQYF	TGTGCCTGGAGCCAAAAGGGGGGCCCCTACGAGCAGTACTTC
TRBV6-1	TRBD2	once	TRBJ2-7	CASSRGLSYEQYF	TGTGCCAGCAGCCGGGGACTATCCTACGAGCAGTACTTC
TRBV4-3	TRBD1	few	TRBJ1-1	CASSQYTGTGEFF	TGCGCCAGCAGCCAATATACCGGGACAGGGGAGTTCTTT
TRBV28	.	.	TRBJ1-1	CASIPWGEVTEVFF	TGTGCCAGCATCCCTTGGGGGGAAGTTACTGAAGTTTTCTTT
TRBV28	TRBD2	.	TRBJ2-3	CASIPGGSGNSNTQYF	TGTGCCAGCATCCCGGGTGGTAGCGGGAATTCAAATACGCAGTATTTT
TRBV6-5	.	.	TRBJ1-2	CASSSRTSYGYTF	TGTGCCAGCAGTTCGCGGACCTCCTATGGCTACACCTTC
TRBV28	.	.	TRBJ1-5	CASRTGGGSEPQHF	TGTGCCAGCAGGACGGGGGGGGGTTCGGAGCCCCAGCATTTT
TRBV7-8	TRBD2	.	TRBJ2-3	CASSLARTSGALTSTDTQYF	TGTGCCAGCAGCTTAGCCCGGACTAGCGGAGCCTTGACTAGCACAGATACGCAGTATTTT
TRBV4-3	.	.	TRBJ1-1	CASSQEGGNTEAFF	TGCGCCAGCAGCCAGGAGGGGGGAAACACTGAAGCTTTCTTT
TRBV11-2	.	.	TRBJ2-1	CASSFIQGNEQFF	TGTGCCAGCAGCTTTATTCAGGGAAATGAGCAGTTCTTC
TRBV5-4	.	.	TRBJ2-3	CASSFPAVGGTDTQYF	TGTGCCAGCAGCTTCCCCGCGGTGGGGGGCACAGATACGCAGTATTTT
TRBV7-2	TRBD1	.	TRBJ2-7	CASSRAGGSYEQYF	TGTGCCAGCAGCCGTGCAGGGGGCTCCTACGAGCAGTACTTC
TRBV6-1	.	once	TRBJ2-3	CASSEGGQYTDTQYF	TGTGCCAGCAGTGAGGGGGGCCAATACACAGATACGCAGTATTTT
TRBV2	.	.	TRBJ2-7	CASTKRDSRSEQYF	TGTGCCAGCACGAAGAGGGACTCTAGATCCGAGCAGTACTTC
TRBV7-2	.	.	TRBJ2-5	CASSLDVGQETQYF	TGTGCCAGCAGCTTAGATGTGGGACAAGAGACCCAGTACTTC
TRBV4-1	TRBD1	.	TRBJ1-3	CASSQDPQGAQADTIYF	TGCGCCAGCAGCCAAGATCCCCAGGGGGCTCAAGCGGACACCATATATTTT
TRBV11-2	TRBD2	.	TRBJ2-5	CASSLARGVETQYF	TGTGCCAGCAGCTTAGCTCGGGGGGTGGAGACCCAGTACTTC
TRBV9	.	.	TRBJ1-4	CASSVDPSTNEKLFF	TGTGCCAGCAGCGTAGACCCTTCAACTAATGAAAAACTGTTTTTT